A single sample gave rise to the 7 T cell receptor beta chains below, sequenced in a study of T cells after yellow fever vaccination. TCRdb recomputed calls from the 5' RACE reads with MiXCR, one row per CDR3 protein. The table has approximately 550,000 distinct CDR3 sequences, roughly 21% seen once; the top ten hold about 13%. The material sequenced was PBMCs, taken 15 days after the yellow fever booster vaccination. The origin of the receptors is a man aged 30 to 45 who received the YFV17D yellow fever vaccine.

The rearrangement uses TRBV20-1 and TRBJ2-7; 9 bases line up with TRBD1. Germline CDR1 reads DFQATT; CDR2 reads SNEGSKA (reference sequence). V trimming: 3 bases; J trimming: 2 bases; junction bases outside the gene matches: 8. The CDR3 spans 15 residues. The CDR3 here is CSARDPGTGTYEQYF. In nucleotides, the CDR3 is TGCAGTGCTAGGGACCCCGGGACAGGGACCTACGAGCAGTACTTC.

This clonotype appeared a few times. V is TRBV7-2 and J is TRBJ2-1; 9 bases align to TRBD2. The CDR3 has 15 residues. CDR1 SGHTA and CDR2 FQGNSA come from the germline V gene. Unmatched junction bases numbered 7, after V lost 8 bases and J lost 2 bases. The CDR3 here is CASRLAGGTYNEQFF. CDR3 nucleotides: TGTGCCAGCCGCCTGGCGGGAGGGACCTACAATGAGCAGTTCTTC.

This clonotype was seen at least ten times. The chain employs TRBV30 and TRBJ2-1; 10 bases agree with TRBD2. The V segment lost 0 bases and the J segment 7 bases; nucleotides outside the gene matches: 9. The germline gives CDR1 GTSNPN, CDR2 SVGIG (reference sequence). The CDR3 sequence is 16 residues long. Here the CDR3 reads CAWSVRSSGRTNEQFF. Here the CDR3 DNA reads TGTGCCTGGAGTGTACGGAGTAGCGGGAGGACTAATGAGCAGTTCTTC.

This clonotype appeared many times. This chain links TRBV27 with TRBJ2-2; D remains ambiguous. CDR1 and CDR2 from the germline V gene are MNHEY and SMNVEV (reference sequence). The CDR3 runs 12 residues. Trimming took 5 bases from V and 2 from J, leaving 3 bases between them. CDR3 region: CASSINTGELFF. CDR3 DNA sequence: TGTGCCAGCAGTATTAACACCGGGGAGCTGTTTTTT.

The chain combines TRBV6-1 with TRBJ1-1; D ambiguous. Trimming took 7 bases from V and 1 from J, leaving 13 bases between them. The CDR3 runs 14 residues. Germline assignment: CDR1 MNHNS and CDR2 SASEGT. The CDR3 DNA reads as TGTGCCAGCACCAAGACGGGGTGGAACACTGAAGCTTTCTTT. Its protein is CASTKTGWNTEAFF.

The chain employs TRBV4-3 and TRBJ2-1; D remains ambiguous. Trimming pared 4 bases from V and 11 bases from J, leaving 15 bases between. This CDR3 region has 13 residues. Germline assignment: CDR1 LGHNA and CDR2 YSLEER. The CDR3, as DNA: TGCGCCAGCAGCCCATACAAACCTAGGAAGCAGTTCTTC. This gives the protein CASSPYKPRKQFF.

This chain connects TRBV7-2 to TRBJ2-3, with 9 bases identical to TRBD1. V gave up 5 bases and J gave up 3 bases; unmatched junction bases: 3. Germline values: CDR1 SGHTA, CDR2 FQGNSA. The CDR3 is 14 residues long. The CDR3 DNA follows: TGTGCCAGCAGCCAGACAGGGGGAACAGATACGCAGTATTTT. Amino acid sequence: CASSQTGGTDTQYF. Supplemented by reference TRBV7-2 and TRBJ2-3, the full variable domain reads GAGVSQSPSNKVTEKGKDVELRCDPISGHTALYWYRQSLGQGLEFLIYFQGNSAPDKSGLPSDRFSAERTGGSVSTLTIQRTQQEDSAVYLCASSQTGGTDTQYFGPGTRLTVL.